The 28 T cell receptor beta chains below all came from one sample that was sequenced in a study of response to subunit inactivated influenza vaccine. TCRdb re-called the RT-PCR reads through MiXCR, storing one row per CDR3 protein. Found here are roughly 190,000 distinct CDR3 sequences, roughly an eighth of them singletons; the top ten hold about a quarter. The source material was CD8+ T cells sorted from PBMCs, sampled 4 to 6 days after vaccination. These receptors all stem from a middle-aged man who received an inactivated influenza vaccine.

The chain combines TRBV11-2 with TRBJ2-1; 11 bases line up with TRBD2. This CDR3 is built from 15 residues. J gave up 8 bases and V 5 bases, and 8 bases lay outside the gene matches. Per the germline V gene, CDR1 is SGHAT and CDR2 is FQNNGV. CDR3 in amino acids: CASSPTSGILDEQFF. CDR3 nucleotides: TGTGCCAGCAGCCCGACTAGCGGGATTCTCGATGAGCAGTTCTTC.

The rearrangement uses TRBV9 and TRBJ2-1; possibly TRBD1 for D (6 bases). From germline, CDR1 is SGDLS and CDR2 YYNGEE. This CDR3 comprises 15 residues. Trimming stripped 4 bases from V and 9 bases from J, with 20 bases between. In DNA, the CDR3 is TGTGCCAGCAGCACAAACCGGGACACTTTATCTGAGCAGTTCTTC. This translates into CASSTNRDTLSEQFF.

The chain combines TRBV4-2 with TRBJ2-6; D is ambiguous. The CDR3 has 15 residues. CDR1 and CDR2 (germline): LGHNA, YNFKEQ. V was clipped by 3 bases and J by 0 bases, with 6 bases between them. CDR3: CASSQQYSGANVLTF. The CDR3 DNA reads as TGTGCCAGCAGCCAGCAGTACTCTGGGGCCAACGTCCTGACTTTC.

The chain has TRBV4-1 and TRBJ1-1, with D possibly being TRBD1 (5 bases). The CDR3 spans 14 residues. Germline V CDR1 and CDR2: MGHRA, YSYEKL. Trimming shortened V by 0 bases and J by 4 bases, and 9 bases separated the two germline ends. The CDR3 DNA is TGCGCCAGCAGCCAAGATTGGGGGGTCACTGAAGCTTTCTTT. Its protein is CASSQDWGVTEAFF.

The CDR3 nucleotides are TGTGCCATCAGCGGAAACCTGAACACCGGGGAGCTGTTTTTT. The encoded protein is CAISGNLNTGELFF. The chain is built from TRBV10-3 and TRBJ2-2; D is ambiguous. This CDR3 has 14 amino acids. From germline, CDR1 is ENHRY and CDR2 SYGVKD. V was trimmed by 6 bases and J by 1 base, leaving 9 bases between them.

The chain uses TRBV2 and TRBJ2-2; D gene uncertain. Germline values: CDR1 SNHLY, CDR2 FYNNEI. Trimming cost V 1 base and J 5 bases, with 5 bases left between them. The CDR3 consists of 13 residues. CDR3: CASSEEFTGELFF. For the CDR3, the DNA is TGTGCCAGCAGTGAAGAATTTACCGGGGAGCTGTTTTTT.

This rearrangement joins TRBV4-1 to TRBJ1-5; no reliable D call. This CDR3 is built from 14 residues. Germline values: CDR1 MGHRA, CDR2 YSYEKL. V was cut by 5 bases and J by 2 bases, with 10 bases left in between. The CDR3 DNA reads TGCGCCAGCAGCGAGAGGGAGGGCAATCAGCCCCAGCATTTT. Translating it yields CASSEREGNQPQHF.

This chain uses TRBV5-6 with TRBJ1-1; possibly TRBD1 for D (6 bases). With 3 bases removed from V and 3 bases from J, the gap between germline ends came to 15 bases. The CDR3 has 15 amino acids. Germline V lookup: CDR1 SGHDT, CDR2 YYEEEE. CDR3 residues: CASSSFYREYTEAFF. CDR3 DNA sequence: TGTGCCAGCAGCTCCTTTTACAGGGAGTACACTGAAGCTTTCTTT.

J is TRBJ2-2 and V is TRBV7-6; unclear D gene. The CDR3 is 15 residues long. The V end lost 2 bases, the J end lost 5 bases, and 12 bases lay between the germline ends. The V gene's germline CDR1 is SGHVS and CDR2 FNYEAQ. Here the CDR3 reads CASSLRGVDTGELFF. The CDR3 DNA follows: TGTGCCAGCAGCTTACGTGGGGTAGATACCGGGGAGCTGTTTTTT.

This clonotype was observed a few times. The J gene is TRBJ2-6, the V gene TRBV6-5, with D possibly called TRBD1 or TRBD2 (5 bases each). Germline V gene lookup returns CDR1 MNHEY and CDR2 SVGAGI. The CDR3 covers 16 residues. The V end was cut by 2 bases, the J end by 3 bases, with 11 bases between. The CDR3 protein is CASSYPRDGGANVLTF. The CDR3, as DNA: TGTGCCAGCAGTTACCCCCGGGACGGTGGGGCCAACGTCCTGACTTTC.

This chain links TRBV20-1 with TRBJ2-1; unclear D gene. Trimming took 3 bases from V and 1 from J, leaving 13 bases between them. The CDR3 is 15 residues long. Germline V CDR1 and CDR2: DFQATT, SNEGSKA (reference sequence). The CDR3 sequence: CSARLLGISYNEQFF. The CDR3 DNA sequence: TGCAGTGCTAGGCTTTTGGGGATTTCCTACAATGAGCAGTTCTTC.

The genes are TRBV6-5 and TRBJ2-2; D is uncertain. Germline CDR1 is MNHEY and CDR2 is SVGAGI. This CDR3 has 14 amino acids. V gave up 2 bases and J gave up 0 bases, with 4 bases separating them. The CDR3 sequence: CASSYNANTGELFF. In nucleotides, the CDR3 is TGTGCCAGCAGTTACAACGCGAACACCGGGGAGCTGTTTTTT.

The CDR3 region has the DNA TGTGCCAGCAGCCGGGACTCCCCGGAATCGGAGCAGTACTTC. Encoded protein: CASSRDSPESEQYF. The chain carries TRBV3-1 and TRBJ2-7; possibly TRBD2 for D (6 bases). Per germline, CDR1 LGHDT and CDR2 YNNKEL (reference sequence). The CDR3 contains 14 residues. Trimming stripped 4 bases from V and 7 bases from J, with 17 bases between.

This chain uses TRBV15 with TRBJ2-5; D remains unclear. Germline CDR1 reads LNHNV; CDR2 reads YYDKDF (reference sequence). There are 11 residues in the CDR3. Trimming left V 5 bases short and J 2 bases short, with 3 bases between. The CDR3 reads CATSQQETQYF. The CDR3 DNA sequence: TGTGCCACCAGCCAACAAGAGACCCAGTACTTC.

The chain links TRBV6-1 to TRBJ2-1; D remains ambiguous. V was clipped by 10 bases and J by 0 bases, with 19 bases between them. CDR3 length: 16 amino acids. The germline V gene has CDR1 MNHNS and CDR2 SASEGT. CDR3 amino acids: CAIGHQLLSSYNEQFF. The CDR3 nucleotides read TGTGCCATCGGCCACCAACTACTAAGCTCCTACAATGAGCAGTTCTTC.

This clonotype was observed a handful of times. The rearrangement joins TRBV12-3 or TRBV12-4 to TRBJ2-7, with D possibly TRBD1 on 5 matching bases. CDR3 length: 14 residues. Trimming removed 5 bases at V and 1 base at J, with 12 bases between. The CDR3 spells CASSDVGVSYEQYF. CDR3 sequence (DNA): TGTGCCAGCAGTGACGTAGGGGTTTCCTACGAGCAGTACTTC.

Only a few counts were recorded for this clonotype. The chain employs TRBV28 and TRBJ2-3, with D maybe TRBD2 (7 bases). The V gene lost 2 bases and the J gene lost 3 bases, with 12 bases spanning the gap. The CDR3 runs to 15 residues. Per the germline V gene, CDR1 is MDHEN and CDR2 is SYDVKM. The CDR3 DNA sequence: TGTGCCAGCAGTTTAGGGGGGGCCTGGACAGATACGCAGTATTTT. Encoded protein: CASSLGGAWTDTQYF.

This clonotype has only a few counts. The V call is TRBV12-3 or TRBV12-4, the J call TRBJ2-7; possible D gene TRBD1, 5 bases. This CDR3 has 14 residues. The V end lost 5 bases, the J end lost 2 bases, and 13 bases lay between the germline ends. CDR3: CASSPRTNPYEQYF. CDR3 coding DNA: TGTGCCAGCAGTCCCCGGACAAACCCCTACGAGCAGTACTTC.

This clonotype came up a few times. The CDR3 DNA reads TGTGCCAGCAGTTTTGAGGGGGGTGGCACCTACGAGCAGTACTTC. Translating it yields CASSFEGGGTYEQYF. The J gene is TRBJ2-7, the V gene TRBV12-3 or TRBV12-4; tentatively, D is TRBD1 or TRBD2 (6 bases each). V lost 3 bases to trimming and J lost 2 bases, with 14 bases between them. CDR3 length: 15 residues.

In its sample, this clonotype was seen a few times. V and J are TRBV6-1 and TRBJ2-5; maybe TRBD2 (6 bases). V gave up 7 bases and J gave up 3 bases, with 12 bases separating them. CDR3 size: 13 residues. Germline V gene data show CDR1 as MNHNS and CDR2 as SASEGT. The CDR3 sequence is CASKIADEETQYF. The CDR3 region has the DNA TGTGCCAGCAAAATAGCGGACGAAGAGACCCAGTACTTC.

The V and J genes are TRBV4-1 and TRBJ2-7; 12 nucleotides line up with TRBD1. Germline V CDR1 and CDR2: MGHRA, YSYEKL. The junction had 7 bases not matched to a gene; V was cut back by 4 bases and J by 0 bases. The CDR3 is 17 amino acids. The DNA for the CDR3 is TGCGCCAGCAGCCTGGGACAGGGGGCGGTAAGCTCCTACGAGCAGTACTTC. This codes for CASSLGQGAVSSYEQYF.

The J gene is TRBJ2-3, the V gene TRBV12-3 or TRBV12-4; D might be TRBD1 or TRBD2, each matching 5 bases. Deletions cut 6 bases from V and 2 bases from J, with 21 bases between. The CDR3 contains 17 residues. The CDR3 sequence: CASRLAHGHKFTDTQYF. CDR3 nucleotide sequence: TGTGCCAGCAGGCTAGCCCACGGACATAAATTCACAGATACGCAGTATTTT.

This clonotype was counted many times. The rearrangement uses TRBV6-5 and TRBJ2-1; no firm D call. V lost 10 bases, J lost 9 bases, and 13 bases lay in between. The germline CDR1 and CDR2 sequences are MNHEY and SVGAGI. This CDR3 comprises 11 residues. CDR3: CATLTAGEQFF. CDR3 nucleotide sequence: TGTGCCACCTTAACGGCAGGTGAGCAGTTCTTC.

The chain carries TRBV2 and TRBJ1-2; D is possibly TRBD1 (6 bases). CDR1 is SNHLY, CDR2 FYNNEI, per germline. V was shortened by 9 bases and J by 1 base, with 12 bases between the two germline ends. The CDR3 loop spans 13 amino acids. CDR3 DNA: TGTGCCAGTGAACAGGGATTTAACTATGGCTACACCTTC. Translation: CASEQGFNYGYTF. The whole variable domain, remainder taken from reference TRBV2 and TRBJ1-2, is EPEVTQTPSHQVTQMGQEVILRCVPISNHLYFYWYRQILGQKVEFLVSFYNNEISEKSEIFDDQFSVERPDGSNFTLKIRSTKLEDSAMYFCASEQGFNYGYTFGSGTRLTVV.

In this sample, this clonotype turned up a few times. The V and J genes are TRBV6-1 and TRBJ2-5, with TRBD2 matching 10 bases. Germline CDR1 is MNHNS and CDR2 is SASEGT. V shed 5 bases and J 2 bases; nucleotides not matched to a gene: 5. This CDR3 is built from 15 residues. CDR3 region: CASSPPGLAQETQYF. DNA for the CDR3: TGTGCCAGCAGTCCTCCGGGACTAGCGCAAGAGACCCAGTACTTC.

This chain connects TRBV5-6 to TRBJ2-2, with D perhaps TRBD1 (6 bases). The CDR3 length is 16 residues. Trimming shortened V by 4 bases and J by 5 bases, and 18 bases separated the two germline ends. The V gene's germline CDR1 is SGHDT and CDR2 YYEEEE. This chain's CDR3 is CASSTNRETTTGELFF. CDR3 sequence (DNA): TGTGCCAGCAGCACAAACAGGGAGACGACGACCGGGGAGCTGTTTTTT.

This clonotype was detected only a few times. The chain recombines TRBV7-2 with TRBJ2-1, with D perhaps matching TRBD1 or TRBD2 (5 bases each). Trimming removed 3 bases from V and 8 bases from J, with 17 bases in between. The CDR3 sequence is 15 residues long. Germline V gives CDR1 SGHTA, CDR2 FQGNSA. CDR3 sequence reads: CASSLQGARIDEQFF. The DNA of the CDR3 is TGTGCCAGCAGCTTGCAGGGAGCGCGTATCGATGAGCAGTTCTTC.

This clonotype appeared a few times. This chain connects TRBV10-3 to TRBJ2-1; 9 nucleotides agree with TRBD2. The CDR3 is 15 amino acids. The junction had 16 bases not matched to a gene; V was cut back by 10 bases and J by 9 bases. Germline V gene sequence: CDR1 ENHRY, CDR2 SYGVKD. In DNA form, the CDR3 reads TGTGCCACCGCCAATTTCCTAGCGGGAACGGGTGAGCAGTTCTTC. Translated: CATANFLAGTGEQFF.